This T cell receptor (beta chain) comes out of a study of shared clonotypes between healthy human individuals. Regarding the study as a whole: Represented diversity (both genetic and exposure-history) was limited by the small number of donors.

Profiled with immunoSEQ multiplex PCR; TCRdb holds only in-frame clones, not every one. The sample has around 2.1 million clones, about 93% seen once; the top ten hold more than 1.5%. Naive CD8 isolation took CD45RO-negative cells positively selected for CCR7 and excluded terminally differentiated effector memory CD45RA+ cells. Participating donors were healthy, HIV-negative adults free of recent acute infections or vaccinations. The V gene end was trimmed by 4 bases and the J gene end by 2 bases; junction bases not matched to a gene: 11. The V gene's germline CDR1 is LNHDA and CDR2 SQIVND (reference sequence). The CDR3 has 18 amino acids. Comment on this clone: Its matching antigen is unknown.

The clonotype was recovered from a man between 18 and 29 years old in good health. Some clones in this sample may be carry-over from other donors' samples. The sequenced sample consisted of naive CD8+ T cells from PBMCs. The V gene is TRBV19, the J gene TRBJ2-2, with 9 bases fitting TRBD1. The CDR3 loop reads CASSTPGTGHANTGELFF. CDR3 bases: TGTGCCAGTAGTACCCCCGGGACAGGGCATGCAAACACCGGGGAGCTGTTTTTT.